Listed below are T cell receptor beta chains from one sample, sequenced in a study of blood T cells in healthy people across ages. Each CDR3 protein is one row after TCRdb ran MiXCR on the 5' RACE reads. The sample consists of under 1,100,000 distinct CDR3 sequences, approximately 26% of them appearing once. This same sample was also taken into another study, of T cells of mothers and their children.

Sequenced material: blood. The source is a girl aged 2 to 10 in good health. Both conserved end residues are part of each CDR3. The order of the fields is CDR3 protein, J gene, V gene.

CASSDDGTKGETQYF,TRBJ2-5,TRBV7-8
CASSEEGGNQPQHF,TRBJ1-5,TRBV2
CASSPGAEYQETQYF,TRBJ2-5,TRBV3-1
CASSLTGRDGHTF,TRBJ1-2,TRBV11-2
CASSLSDGETQYF,NA,TRBV6-6
CASSLSGPGTEQYF,TRBJ2-7,TRBV5-1
CASSYNYGETQYF,TRBJ2-5,TRBV6-6
CASSQRQGEKKLFF,TRBJ1-4,TRBV6-6
CSVVWTDTQYF,TRBJ2-3,TRBV29-1
CASSLVAGGNDEQFF,TRBJ2-1,TRBV7-9
CSARDGTGKEETQYF,TRBJ2-5,TRBV20-1
CSARTGTGGTEAFF,TRBJ1-1,TRBV20-1
CASSLIMMNTEAFF,TRBJ1-1,TRBV11-2
CSARSGTSGGAQTQYF,TRBJ2-5,TRBV20-1
CASSSVTGGNQPQHF,TRBJ1-5,TRBV19
CASSRQVLTGGYTF,TRBJ1-2,TRBV7-9
CASSLTTSGRDNEQFF,TRBJ2-1,TRBV11-2
CASSQDEGSEELFF,TRBJ2-2,TRBV4-1
CASSPSTRLSNQPQHF,TRBJ1-5,TRBV7-8
CASTIQGRPDEQYF,TRBJ2-7,TRBV28
CANSLGGEQYF,TRBJ2-5,TRBV11-3
CSALRDSSYNEQFF,TRBJ2-1,TRBV29-1
CASSLGTPRNEQFF,TRBJ2-1,TRBV12-3/TRBV12-4
CASSTRDTSNQPQHF,TRBJ1-5,TRBV6-2/TRBV6-3
CASSAGLQETQYF,TRBJ2-5,TRBV7-9
CASSLNPTGEQFF,NA,TRBV7-3
CASSLIRRSIDGGNEQFF,TRBJ2-1,TRBV12-3/TRBV12-4